The TCR beta chain under discussion was sequenced for a study of regulatory T cells in long-lasting Graves disease. This clonotype was detected ten times or more. The time point is: newly diagnosed GD, antithyroid drugs for less than 3 months. The TCR library was prepared using RNA isolated from PBMCs. The authors built TCR beta libraries using iRepertoire HTBI primers and Arm-PCR of CDR3 regions. TCRdb reanalysed the multiplex PCR reads using MiXCR and keeps one entry per CDR3 protein. This table holds under 500,000 distinct CDR3 sequences, about 16% found once. Trimming removed 3 bases from V and 2 bases from J; junction bases left unmatched: 5. This CDR3 contains 16 residues. Germline V gives CDR1 GTSNPN, CDR2 SVGIG (reference sequence). These same records also appear under a second study, on T cells in Graves' hyperthyroidism and ophthalmopathy.

The sequenced sample was peripheral blood mononuclear cells (PBMCs), obtained at new diagnosis, from a patient treated with antithyroid drugs. This chain links TRBV30 with TRBJ2-2, with 11 bases fitting TRBD2. This sequence originates from a woman aged 30 to 39 with Graves disease. CDR3 sequence: CAWRGLAAINTGELFF. The DNA for the CDR3 is TGTGCCTGGAGGGGACTAGCGGCAATAAACACCGGGGAGCTGTTTTTT.